Below are 2 T cell receptor beta chains sequenced from a single sample in a study of CD8 T cells in ankylosing spondylitis. A single record per CDR3 protein comes from TCRdb applying MiXCR to the 5' RACE reads. This table has approximately 220,000 distinct CDR3 sequences, roughly 24% appearing once. The sequencing sample was made of blood, either unsorted or a sorted T cell fraction (not recorded which). The receptors originated from a male donor with ankylosing spondylitis or in good health (not recorded which).

At least ten counts were recorded for this clonotype. CDR3 sequence: CAISKDNEQFF. In nucleotides, the CDR3 is TGTGCCATCAGTAAGGACAATGAGCAGTTCTTC. The J gene is TRBJ2-1, the V gene TRBV10-3, with unresolved D. V dropped 5 bases and J dropped 5 bases, with 4 bases sitting between them. The CDR3 runs 11 residues. Germline-derived CDR1 and CDR2 are ENHRY and SYGVKD.

The CDR3 DNA sequence: TGCAGTGCTGGGTGGCCTGAAGCTTTCTTT. Amino acid sequence: CSAGWPEAFF. The rearrangement joins TRBV20-1 to TRBJ1-1; D remains ambiguous. The V gene's germline CDR1 is DFQATT and CDR2 SNEGSKA (reference sequence). The CDR3 is made up of 10 amino acids. The ends were cut back, 5 bases at V and 6 bases at J, with 7 bases in the middle.